The present entry profiles one TCR beta chain with its context. Some clones are missing from TCRdb's copy, which holds only in-frame ones; the method was immunoSEQ multiplex PCR. The repertoire holds around 620,000 clones, with approximately 95% as singletons. Trimming left V 2 bases short and J 7 bases short, with 18 bases between. CDR1 is MNHNS, CDR2 SASEGT, per germline. The CDR3 loop spans 16 amino acids. Naive CD8 populations comprised CD45RO-negative cells positively selected for CCR7, excluding terminally differentiated effector memory CD45RA+ cells. The sample belongs to a study of shared clonotypes between healthy human individuals.

The origin of this receptor is a woman between 25 and 40 years old in good health. The rearrangement links TRBV6-1 to TRBJ1-5; tentative D call: TRBD1 (6 bases). What was sequenced was naive CD8+ T cells sorted from blood. The DNA for the CDR3 is TGTGCCAGCAGTGAATGGTCTTGGTCAGGGGAGCAGCCCCAGCATTTT. This gives the protein CASSEWSWSGEQPQHF.